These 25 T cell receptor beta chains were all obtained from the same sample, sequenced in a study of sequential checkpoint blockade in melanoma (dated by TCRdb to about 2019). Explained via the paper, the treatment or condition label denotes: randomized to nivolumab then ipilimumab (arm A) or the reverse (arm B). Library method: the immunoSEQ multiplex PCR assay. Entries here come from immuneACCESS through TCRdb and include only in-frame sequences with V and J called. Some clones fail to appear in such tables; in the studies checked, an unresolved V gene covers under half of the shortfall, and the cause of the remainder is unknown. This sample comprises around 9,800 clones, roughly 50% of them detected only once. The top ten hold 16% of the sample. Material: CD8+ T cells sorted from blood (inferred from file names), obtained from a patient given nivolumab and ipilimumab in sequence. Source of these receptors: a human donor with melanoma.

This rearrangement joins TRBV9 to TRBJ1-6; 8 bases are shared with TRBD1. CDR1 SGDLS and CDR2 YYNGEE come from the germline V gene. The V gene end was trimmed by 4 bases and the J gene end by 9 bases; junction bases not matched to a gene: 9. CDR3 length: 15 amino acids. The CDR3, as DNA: TGTGCCAGCAGCCCTGGGGCAGGGGGCGGTTCACCCCTCCACTTT. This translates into CASSPGAGGGSPLHF.

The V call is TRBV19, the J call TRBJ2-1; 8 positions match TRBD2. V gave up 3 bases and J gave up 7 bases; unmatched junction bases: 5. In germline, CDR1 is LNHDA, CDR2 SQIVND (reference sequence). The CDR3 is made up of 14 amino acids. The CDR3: CASSIISGGNEQFF. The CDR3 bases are TGTGCCAGTAGTATCATTTCGGGGGGGAATGAGCAGTTCTTC.

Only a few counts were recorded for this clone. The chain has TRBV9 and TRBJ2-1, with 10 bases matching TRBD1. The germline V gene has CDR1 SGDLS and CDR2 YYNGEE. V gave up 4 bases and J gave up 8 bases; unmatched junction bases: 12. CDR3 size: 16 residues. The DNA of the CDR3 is TGTGCCAGCAGCCGCCCGGGACAGGGGAGAGGCGATGAGCAGTTCTTC. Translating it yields CASSRPGQGRGDEQFF. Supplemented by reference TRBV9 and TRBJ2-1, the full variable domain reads DSGVTQTPKHLITATGQRVTLRCSPRSGDLSVYWYQQSLDQGLQFLIQYYNGEERAKGNILERFSAQQFPDLHSELNLSSLELGDSALYFCASSRPGQGRGDEQFFGPGTRLTVL.

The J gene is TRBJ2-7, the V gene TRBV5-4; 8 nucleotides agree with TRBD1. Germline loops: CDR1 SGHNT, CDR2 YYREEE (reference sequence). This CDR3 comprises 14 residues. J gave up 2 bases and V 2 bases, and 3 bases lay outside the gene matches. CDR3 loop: CASSFLQGAYEQYF. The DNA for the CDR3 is TGTGCCAGCAGCTTTTTACAGGGGGCCTACGAGCAGTACTTC.

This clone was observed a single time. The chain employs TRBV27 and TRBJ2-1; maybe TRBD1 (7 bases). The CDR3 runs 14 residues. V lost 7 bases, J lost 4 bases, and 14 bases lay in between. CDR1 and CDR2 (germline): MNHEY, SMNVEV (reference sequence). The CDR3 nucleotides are TGTGCCAGCAAAGCAGGGGGGCTTTACAATGAGCAGTTCTTC. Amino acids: CASKAGGLYNEQFF.

The CDR3 DNA follows: TGTGCCAGCTATTCAGACAGGGCCAATTCCTACGAGCAGTACTTC. Protein sequence: CASYSDRANSYEQYF. This chain joins TRBV6-6 and TRBJ2-5; 7 positions agree with TRBD1. The J call may be in error: the DNA end matches TRBJ2-7 better. Germline CDR1 and CDR2: MNHNY and SVGAGI (reference sequence). The CDR3 runs 15 residues.

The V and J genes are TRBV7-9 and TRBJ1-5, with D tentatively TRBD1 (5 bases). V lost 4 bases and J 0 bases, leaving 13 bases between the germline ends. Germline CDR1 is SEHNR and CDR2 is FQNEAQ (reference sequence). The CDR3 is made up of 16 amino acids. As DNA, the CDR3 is TGTGCCAGCAGCTCACACAGGCTCCATAGCAATCAGCCCCAGCATTTT. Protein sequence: CASSSHRLHSNQPQHF.

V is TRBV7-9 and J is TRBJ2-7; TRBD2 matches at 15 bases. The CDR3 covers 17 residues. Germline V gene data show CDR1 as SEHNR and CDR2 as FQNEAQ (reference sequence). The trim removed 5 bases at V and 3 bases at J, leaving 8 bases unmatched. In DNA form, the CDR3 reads TGTGCCAGCAGCCCGGGACTAGCGGGAGGAGGGTTCTACGAGCAGTACTTC. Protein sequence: CASSPGLAGGGFYEQYF.

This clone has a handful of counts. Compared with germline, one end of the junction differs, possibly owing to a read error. This CDR3 is CASSWVGQDLKIF. CDR3 nucleotide sequence: TGTGCCAGCAGTTGGGTAGGACAGGACTTGAAGATCTTC. This chain links TRBV6-1 with TRBJ2-1, with 7 bases lining up with TRBD1. The CDR3 consists of 13 residues. Per germline, CDR1 MNHNS and CDR2 SASEGT.

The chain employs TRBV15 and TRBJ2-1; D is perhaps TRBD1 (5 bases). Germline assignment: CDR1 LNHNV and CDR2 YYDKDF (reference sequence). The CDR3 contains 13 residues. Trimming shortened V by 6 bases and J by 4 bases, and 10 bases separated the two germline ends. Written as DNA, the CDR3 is TGTGCCACCAGGGACAAATTGTACAATGAGCAGTTCTTC. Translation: CATRDKLYNEQFF.

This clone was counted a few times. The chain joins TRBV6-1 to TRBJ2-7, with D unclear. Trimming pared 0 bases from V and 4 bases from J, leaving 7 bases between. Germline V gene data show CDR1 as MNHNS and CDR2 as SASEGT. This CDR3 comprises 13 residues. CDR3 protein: CASSEAYLYEQYF. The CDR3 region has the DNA TGTGCCAGCAGTGAAGCGTATTTATACGAGCAGTACTTC.

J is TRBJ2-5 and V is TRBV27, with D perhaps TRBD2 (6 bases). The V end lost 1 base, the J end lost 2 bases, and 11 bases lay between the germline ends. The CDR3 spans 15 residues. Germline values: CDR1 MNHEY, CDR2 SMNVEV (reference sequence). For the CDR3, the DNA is TGTGCCAGCAGTTTATTGAGGACTATGCAAGAGACCCAGTACTTC. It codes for CASSLLRTMQETQYF.

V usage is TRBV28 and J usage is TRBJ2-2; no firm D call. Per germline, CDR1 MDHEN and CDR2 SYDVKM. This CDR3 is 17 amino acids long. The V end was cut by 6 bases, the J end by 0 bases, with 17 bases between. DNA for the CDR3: TGTGCCAGCAGCCCCCTCGGGTCCTTTTCGAACACCGGGGAGCTGTTTTTT. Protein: CASSPLGSFSNTGELFF. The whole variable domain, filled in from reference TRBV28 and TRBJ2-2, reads DVKVTQSSRYLVKRTGEKVFLECVQDMDHENMFWYRQDPGLGLRLIYFSYDVKMKEKGDIPEGYSVSREKKERFSLILESASTNQTSMYLCASSPLGSFSNTGELFFGEGSRLTVL.

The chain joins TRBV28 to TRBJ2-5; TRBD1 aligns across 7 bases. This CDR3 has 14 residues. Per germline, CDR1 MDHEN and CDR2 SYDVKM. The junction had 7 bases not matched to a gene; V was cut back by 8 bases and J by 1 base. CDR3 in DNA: TGTGCCAGCGGGTCCTGGGACAGCCAAGAGACCCAGTACTTC. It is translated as CASGSWDSQETQYF. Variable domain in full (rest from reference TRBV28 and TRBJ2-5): DVKVTQSSRYLVKRTGEKVFLECVQDMDHENMFWYRQDPGLGLRLIYFSYDVKMKEKGDIPEGYSVSREKKERFSLILESASTNQTSMYLCASGSWDSQETQYFGPGTRLLVL.

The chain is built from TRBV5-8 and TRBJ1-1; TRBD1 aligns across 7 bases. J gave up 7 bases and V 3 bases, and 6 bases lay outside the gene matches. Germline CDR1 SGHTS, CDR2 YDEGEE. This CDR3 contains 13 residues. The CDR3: CASSSRGPGEAFF. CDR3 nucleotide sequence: TGTGCCAGCAGCTCGAGGGGGCCTGGTGAAGCTTTCTTT. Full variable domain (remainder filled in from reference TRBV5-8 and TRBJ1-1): EAGVTQSPTHLIKTRGQQATLRCSPISGHTSVYWYQQALGLGLQFLLWYDEGEERNRGNFPPRFSGRQFPNYSSELNVNALELEDSALYLCASSSRGPGEAFFGQGTRLTVV.

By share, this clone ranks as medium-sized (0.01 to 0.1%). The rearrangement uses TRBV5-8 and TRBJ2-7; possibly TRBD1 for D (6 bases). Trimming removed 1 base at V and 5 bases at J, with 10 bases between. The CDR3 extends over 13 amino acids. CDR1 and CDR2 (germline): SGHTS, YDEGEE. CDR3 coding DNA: TGTGCCAGCAGCTTGCCTAACAGGGACGAGCAGTACTTC. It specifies CASSLPNRDEQYF.

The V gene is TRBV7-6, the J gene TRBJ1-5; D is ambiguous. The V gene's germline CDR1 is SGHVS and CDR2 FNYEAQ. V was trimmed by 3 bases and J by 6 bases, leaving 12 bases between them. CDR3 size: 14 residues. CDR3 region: CASSLSSFGQPQHF. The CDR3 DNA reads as TGTGCCAGCAGCTTGTCAAGCTTTGGTCAGCCCCAGCATTTT. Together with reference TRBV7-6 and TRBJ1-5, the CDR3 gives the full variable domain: GAGVSQSPRYKVTKRGQDVALRCDPISGHVSLYWYRQALGQGPEFLTYFNYEAQQDKSGLPNDRFSAERPEGSISTLTIQRTEQRDSAMYRCASSLSSFGQPQHFGDGTRLSIL.

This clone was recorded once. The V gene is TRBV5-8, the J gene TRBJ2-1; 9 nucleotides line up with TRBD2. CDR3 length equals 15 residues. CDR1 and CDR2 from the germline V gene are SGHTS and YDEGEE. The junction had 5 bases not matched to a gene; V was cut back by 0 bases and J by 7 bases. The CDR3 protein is CASSLVSGRWNEQFF. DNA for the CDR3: TGTGCCAGCAGCTTGGTGAGCGGGAGGTGGAATGAGCAGTTCTTC.

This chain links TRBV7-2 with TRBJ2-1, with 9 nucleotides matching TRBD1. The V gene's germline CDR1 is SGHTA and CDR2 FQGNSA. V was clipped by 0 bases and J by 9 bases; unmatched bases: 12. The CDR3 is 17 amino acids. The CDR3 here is CASSLARGTGSLGEQFF. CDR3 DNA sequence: TGTGCCAGCAGCTTAGCAAGGGGGACAGGGTCCCTGGGTGAGCAGTTCTTC. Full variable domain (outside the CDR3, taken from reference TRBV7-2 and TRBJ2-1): GAGVSQSPSNKVTEKGKDVELRCDPISGHTALYWYRQSLGQGLEFLIYFQGNSAPDKSGLPSDRFSAERTGGSVSTLTIQRTQQEDSAVYLCASSLARGTGSLGEQFFGPGTRLTVL.

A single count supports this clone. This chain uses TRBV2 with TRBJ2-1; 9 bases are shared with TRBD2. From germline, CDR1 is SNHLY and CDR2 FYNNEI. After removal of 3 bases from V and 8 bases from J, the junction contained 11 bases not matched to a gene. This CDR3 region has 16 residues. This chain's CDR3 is CASSELGGREIDEQFF. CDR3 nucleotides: TGTGCCAGCAGTGAGCTTGGCGGGAGGGAGATAGATGAGCAGTTCTTC.

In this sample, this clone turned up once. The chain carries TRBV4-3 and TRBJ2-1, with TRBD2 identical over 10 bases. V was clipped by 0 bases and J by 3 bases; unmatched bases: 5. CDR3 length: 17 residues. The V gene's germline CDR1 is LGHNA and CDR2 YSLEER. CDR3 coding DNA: TGCGCCAGCAGCCAAGATCTAGCGGGAGCCGTCTACAATGAGCAGTTCTTC. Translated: CASSQDLAGAVYNEQFF.

DNA of the CDR3: TGTGCCAGCAGCGTAGCCGTAGCGGGATCCTACAATGAGCAGTTCTTC. Protein: CASSVAVAGSYNEQFF. The chain uses TRBV9 and TRBJ2-1; TRBD2 aligns across 8 bases. The germline V gene encodes CDR1 SGDLS and CDR2 YYNGEE. V dropped 0 bases and J dropped 1; count of bases not matched to a gene: 3. CDR3 size: 16 residues. Complete variable domain (other parts from reference TRBV9 and TRBJ2-1): DSGVTQTPKHLITATGQRVTLRCSPRSGDLSVYWYQQSLDQGLQFLIQYYNGEERAKGNILERFSAQQFPDLHSELNLSSLELGDSALYFCASSVAVAGSYNEQFFGPGTRLTVL.

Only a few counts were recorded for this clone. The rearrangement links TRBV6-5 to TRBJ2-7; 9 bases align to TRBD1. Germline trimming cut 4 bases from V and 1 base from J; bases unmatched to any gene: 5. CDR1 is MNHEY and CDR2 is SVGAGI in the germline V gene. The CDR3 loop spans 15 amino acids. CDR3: CASSFRDRVSYEQYF. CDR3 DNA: TGTGCCAGCAGTTTCCGGGACAGGGTTTCCTACGAGCAGTACTTC.

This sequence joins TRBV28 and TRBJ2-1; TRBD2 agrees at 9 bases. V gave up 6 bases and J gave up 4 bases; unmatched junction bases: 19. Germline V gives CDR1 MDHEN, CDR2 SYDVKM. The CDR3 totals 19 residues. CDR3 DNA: TGTGCCAGCAGCGTGGGGTTAGCGGGAGTGGGCTACCCGTACAATGAGCAGTTCTTC. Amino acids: CASSVGLAGVGYPYNEQFF.

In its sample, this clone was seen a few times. The CDR3 sequence: CASSFRNTEAFF. The CDR3 coding sequence is TGTGCCAGCAGCTTTAGGAACACTGAAGCTTTCTTT. The chain recombines TRBV5-4 with TRBJ1-1, with D unclear. Trimming shortened V by 2 bases and J by 1 base, and 3 bases separated the two germline ends. Germline V gives CDR1 SGHNT, CDR2 YYREEE (reference sequence). The CDR3 spans 12 residues.